This TCR beta chain is drawn from a study of cytomegalovirus exposure and HLA in healthy donors. Study summary: Both the 100 to 150 validation repertoires and the approximately 700 first-cohort repertoires used the same platform, as reported by a later analysis.

V shed 4 bases and J shed 6 bases, with 13 bases lying between them. The CDR3 spans 14 residues. CDR1 is MDHEN, CDR2 SYDVKM, per germline. Whole-study findings and limits: In the approximately 130 validation repertoires, 94% of cluster scores exceeded 0, per a later analysis.

Method: immunoSEQ multiplex PCR; TCRdb's copy keeps in-frame clones and lacks some. The table lists roughly 130,000 clones, approximately 92% of them singletons. On this clone: Its antigen remains unidentified.

This TCR was sampled from a woman under 30 in good health and CMV-seropositive. The specimen was PBMCs. This chain connects TRBV28 to TRBJ1-5, with D unresolved. The CDR3 sequence is CASSSGIAIQPQHF. The CDR3 nucleotides are TGTGCCAGCAGTTCGGGGATAGCAATTCAGCCCCAGCATTTT.